This T cell receptor beta chain was recorded in a study of T cells in tumors after PD-1 blockade. Study context: Treatment was either pembrolizumab 200 mg every 3 weeks or cemiplimab 350 mg every 2 weeks. During anti-PD-1 treatment, some patients continued daily vismodegib 150 mg.

V was clipped by 3 bases and J by 2 bases; unmatched bases: 7. The germline V gene has CDR1 MNHEY and CDR2 SVGEGT. The CDR3 is made up of 16 amino acids. Libraries were prepared by immunoSEQ multiplex PCR; TCRdb keeps only in-frame clonotypes and omits some of them. The table shows 35,000 or so clones, with about 77% occurring only once. This clone was counted only a few times. Its antigen remains unidentified. Study outcomes and limitations: Peripheral recruitment is suggested, as some novel exhausted tumor clones were in pre-treatment blood.

This sequence originates from a human donor with basal cell carcinoma. V is TRBV6-2 or TRBV6-3 and J is TRBJ1-5, with 7 bases that match TRBD1. This sample comprised PBMCs, obtained before anti-PD-1 treatment. The CDR3 spells CASSYGGGFGNQPQHF. The CDR3 DNA sequence: TGTGCCAGCAGTTATGGAGGGGGCTTTGGCAATCAGCCCCAGCATTTT.